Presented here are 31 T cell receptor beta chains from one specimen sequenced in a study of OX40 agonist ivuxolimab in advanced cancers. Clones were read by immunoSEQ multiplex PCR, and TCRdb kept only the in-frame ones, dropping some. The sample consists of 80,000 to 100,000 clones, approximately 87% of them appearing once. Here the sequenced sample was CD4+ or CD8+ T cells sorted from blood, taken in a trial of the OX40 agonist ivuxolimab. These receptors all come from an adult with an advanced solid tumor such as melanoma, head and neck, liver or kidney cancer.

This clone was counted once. The DNA of the CDR3 is TGTGCCAGCAGCCCCGACGGCTTTGAAGCTTTCTTT. Translation: CASSPDGFEAFF. This chain joins TRBV11-2 and TRBJ1-1; the D is unclear. CDR3 length: 12 amino acids. Trimming removed 5 bases from V and 7 bases from J, with 11 bases in between. Germline CDR1 reads SGHAT; CDR2 reads FQNNGV.

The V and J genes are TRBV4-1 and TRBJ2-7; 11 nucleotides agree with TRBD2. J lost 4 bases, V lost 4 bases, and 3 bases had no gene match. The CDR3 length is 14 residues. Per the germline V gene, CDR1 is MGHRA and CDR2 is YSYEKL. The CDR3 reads CASSPGTSGYEQYF. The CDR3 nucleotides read TGCGCCAGCAGCCCCGGGACTAGCGGTTACGAGCAGTACTTC.

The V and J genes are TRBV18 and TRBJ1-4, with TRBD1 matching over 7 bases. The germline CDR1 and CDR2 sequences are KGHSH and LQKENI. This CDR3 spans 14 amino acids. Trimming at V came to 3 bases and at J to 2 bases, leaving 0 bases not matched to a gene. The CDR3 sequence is CASSPGQTNEKLFF. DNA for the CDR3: TGTGCCAGCTCACCGGGACAGACTAATGAAAAACTGTTTTTT.

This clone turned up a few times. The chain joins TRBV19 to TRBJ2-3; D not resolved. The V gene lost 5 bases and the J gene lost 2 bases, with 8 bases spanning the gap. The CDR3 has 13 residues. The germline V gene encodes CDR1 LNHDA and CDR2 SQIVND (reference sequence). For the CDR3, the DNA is TGTGCCAGTAGTTCCCACCTCACAGATACGCAGTATTTT. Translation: CASSSHLTDTQYF.

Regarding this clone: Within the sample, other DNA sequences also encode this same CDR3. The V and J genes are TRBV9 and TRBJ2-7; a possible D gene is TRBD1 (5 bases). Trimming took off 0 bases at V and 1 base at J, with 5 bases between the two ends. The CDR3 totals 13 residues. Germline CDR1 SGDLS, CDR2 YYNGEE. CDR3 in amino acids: CASSVAGSYEQYF. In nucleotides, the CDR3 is TGTGCCAGCAGCGTAGCAGGGTCCTACGAGCAGTACTTC.

CDR3 residues: CASSLYGAGDNEQFF. CDR3 nucleotides: TGTGCCAGCAGCTTATATGGCGCGGGCGACAATGAGCAGTTCTTC. V is TRBV7-9 and J is TRBJ2-1; perhaps TRBD2 as D (5 bases). The germline gives CDR1 SEHNR, CDR2 FQNEAQ (reference sequence). V was shortened by 2 bases and J by 5 bases, with 13 bases between the two germline ends. The CDR3 contains 15 residues.

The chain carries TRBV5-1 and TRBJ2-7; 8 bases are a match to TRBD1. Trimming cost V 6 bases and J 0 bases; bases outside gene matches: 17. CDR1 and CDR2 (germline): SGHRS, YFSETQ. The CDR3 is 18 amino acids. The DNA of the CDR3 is TGCGCCAGCACCAAAATACCGTCAGGGGGCACCAGCTCCTACGAGCAGTACTTC. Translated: CASTKIPSGGTSSYEQYF.

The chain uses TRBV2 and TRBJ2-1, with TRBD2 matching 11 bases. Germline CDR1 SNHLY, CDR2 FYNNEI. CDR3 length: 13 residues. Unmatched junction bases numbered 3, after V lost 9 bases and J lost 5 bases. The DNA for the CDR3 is TGTGCCAGGCGACTAGCGGGAAACAATGAGCAGTTCTTC. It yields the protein CARRLAGNNEQFF. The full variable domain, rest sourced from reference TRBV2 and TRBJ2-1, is EPEVTQTPSHQVTQMGQEVILRCVPISNHLYFYWYRQILGQKVEFLVSFYNNEISEKSEIFDDQFSVERPDGSNFTLKIRSTKLEDSAMYFCARRLAGNNEQFFGPGTRLTVL.

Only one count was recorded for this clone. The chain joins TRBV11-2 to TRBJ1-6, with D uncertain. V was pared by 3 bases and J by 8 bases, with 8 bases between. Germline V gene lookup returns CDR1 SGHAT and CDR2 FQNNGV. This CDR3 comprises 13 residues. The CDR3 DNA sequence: TGTGCCAGCAGCTTCATAGGGTATTCACCCCTCCACTTT. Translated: CASSFIGYSPLHF.

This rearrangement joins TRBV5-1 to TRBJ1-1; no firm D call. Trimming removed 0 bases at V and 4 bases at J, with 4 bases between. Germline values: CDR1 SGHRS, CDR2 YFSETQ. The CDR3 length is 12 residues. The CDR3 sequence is CASSLGPTEAFF. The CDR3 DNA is TGCGCCAGCAGCTTGGGCCCCACTGAAGCTTTCTTT.

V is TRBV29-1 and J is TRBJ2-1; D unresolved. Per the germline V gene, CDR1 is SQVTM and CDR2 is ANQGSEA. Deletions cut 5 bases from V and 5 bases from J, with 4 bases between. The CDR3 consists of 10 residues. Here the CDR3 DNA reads TGCAGCGTTTCCCACAATGAGCAGTTCTTC. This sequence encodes CSVSHNEQFF.

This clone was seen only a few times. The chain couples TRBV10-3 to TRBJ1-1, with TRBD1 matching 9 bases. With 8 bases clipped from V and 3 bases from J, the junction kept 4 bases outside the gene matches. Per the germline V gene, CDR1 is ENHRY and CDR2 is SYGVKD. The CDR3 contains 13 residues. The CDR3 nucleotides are TGTGCCATCGGACAGGGGTGGGACACTGAAGCTTTCTTT. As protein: CAIGQGWDTEAFF.

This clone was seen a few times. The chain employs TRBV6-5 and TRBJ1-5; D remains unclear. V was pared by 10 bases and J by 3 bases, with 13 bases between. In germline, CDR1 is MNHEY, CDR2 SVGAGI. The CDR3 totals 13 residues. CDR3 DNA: TGTGCCACCCGGGCGGCAGACAATCAGCCCCAGCATTTT. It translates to CATRAADNQPQHF.

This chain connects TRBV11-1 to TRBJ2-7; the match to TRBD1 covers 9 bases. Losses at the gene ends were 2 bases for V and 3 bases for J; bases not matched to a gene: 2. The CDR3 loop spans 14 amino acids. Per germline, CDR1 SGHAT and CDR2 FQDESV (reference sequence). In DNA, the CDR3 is TGTGCCAGCAGCTTAACGACAGGGGGCTACGAGCAGTACTTC. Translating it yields CASSLTTGGYEQYF.

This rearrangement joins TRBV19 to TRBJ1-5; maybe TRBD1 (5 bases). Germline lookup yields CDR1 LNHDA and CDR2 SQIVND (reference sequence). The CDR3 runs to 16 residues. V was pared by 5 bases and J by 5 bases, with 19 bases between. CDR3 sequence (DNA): TGTGCCAGTAGTCCATGGACCGGGGGAAACCATCAGCCCCAGCATTTT. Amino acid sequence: CASSPWTGGNHQPQHF.

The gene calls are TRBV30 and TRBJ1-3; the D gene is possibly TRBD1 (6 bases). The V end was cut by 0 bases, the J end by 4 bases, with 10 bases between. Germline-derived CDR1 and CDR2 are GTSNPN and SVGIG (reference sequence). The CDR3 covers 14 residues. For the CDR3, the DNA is TGTGCCTGGAGTGTAACAGGGTGGGGAAACACCATATATTTT. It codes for CAWSVTGWGNTIYF.

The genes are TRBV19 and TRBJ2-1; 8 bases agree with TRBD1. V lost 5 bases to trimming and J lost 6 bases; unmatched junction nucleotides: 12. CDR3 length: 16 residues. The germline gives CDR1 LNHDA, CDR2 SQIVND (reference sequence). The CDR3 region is CASSPRLDRARNEQFF. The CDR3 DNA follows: TGTGCCAGTAGTCCCCGTTTGGACAGGGCTCGCAATGAGCAGTTCTTC. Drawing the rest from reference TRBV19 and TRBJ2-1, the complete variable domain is DGGITQSPKYLFRKEGQNVTLSCEQNLNHDAMYWYRQDPGQGLRLIYYSQIVNDFQKGDIAEGYSVSREKKESFPLTVTSAQKNPTAFYLCASSPRLDRARNEQFFGPGTRLTVL.

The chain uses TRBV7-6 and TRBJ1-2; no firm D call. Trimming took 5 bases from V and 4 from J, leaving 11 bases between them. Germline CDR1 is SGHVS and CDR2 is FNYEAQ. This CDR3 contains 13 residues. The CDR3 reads CASSPGSSYGYTF. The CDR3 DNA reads TGTGCCAGCAGCCCTGGGTCGAGCTATGGCTACACCTTC.

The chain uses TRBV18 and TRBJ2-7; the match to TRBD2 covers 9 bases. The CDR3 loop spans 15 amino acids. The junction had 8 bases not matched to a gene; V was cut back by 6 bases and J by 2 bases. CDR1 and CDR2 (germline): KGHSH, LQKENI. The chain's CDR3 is CASSREAGGPYEQYF. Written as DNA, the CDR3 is TGTGCCAGCTCCCGGGAAGCGGGGGGTCCCTACGAGCAGTACTTC.

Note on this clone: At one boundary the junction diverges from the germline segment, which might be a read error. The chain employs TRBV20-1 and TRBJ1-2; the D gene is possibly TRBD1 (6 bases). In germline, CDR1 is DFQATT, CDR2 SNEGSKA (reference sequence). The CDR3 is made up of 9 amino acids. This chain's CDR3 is CSARDPDSF. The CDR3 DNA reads TGCAGTGCTAGAGATCCGGACAGCTTC.

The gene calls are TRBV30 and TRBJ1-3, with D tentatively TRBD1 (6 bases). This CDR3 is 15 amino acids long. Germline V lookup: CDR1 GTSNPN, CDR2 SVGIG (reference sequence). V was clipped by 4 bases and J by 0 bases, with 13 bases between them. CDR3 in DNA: TGTGCCTGGACGACAGGCGCCCCCTCTGGAAACACCATATATTTT. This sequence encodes CAWTTGAPSGNTIYF.

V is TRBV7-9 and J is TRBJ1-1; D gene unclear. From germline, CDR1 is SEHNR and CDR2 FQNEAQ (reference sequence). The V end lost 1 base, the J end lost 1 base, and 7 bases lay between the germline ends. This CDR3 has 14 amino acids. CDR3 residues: CASSLVGQNTEAFF. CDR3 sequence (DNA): TGTGCCAGCAGCTTAGTCGGGCAGAACACTGAAGCTTTCTTT.

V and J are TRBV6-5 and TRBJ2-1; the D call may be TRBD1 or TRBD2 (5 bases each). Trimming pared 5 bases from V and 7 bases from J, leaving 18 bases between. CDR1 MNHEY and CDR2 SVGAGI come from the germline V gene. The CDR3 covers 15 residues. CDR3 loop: CASSPGTAPGNEQFF. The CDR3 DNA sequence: TGTGCCAGCAGTCCGGGGACGGCCCCCGGAAATGAGCAGTTCTTC.

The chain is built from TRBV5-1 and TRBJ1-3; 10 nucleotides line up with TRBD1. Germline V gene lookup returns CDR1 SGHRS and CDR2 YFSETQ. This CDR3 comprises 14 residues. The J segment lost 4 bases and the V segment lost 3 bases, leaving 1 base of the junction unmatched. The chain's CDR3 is CASSWGQGGNTIYF. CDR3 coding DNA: TGCGCCAGCAGCTGGGGACAGGGGGGAAACACCATATATTTT.

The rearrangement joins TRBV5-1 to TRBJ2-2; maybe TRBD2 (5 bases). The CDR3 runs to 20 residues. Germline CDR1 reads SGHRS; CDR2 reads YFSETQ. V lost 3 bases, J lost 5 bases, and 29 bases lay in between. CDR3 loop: CASSSPQSVNTARGTGELFF. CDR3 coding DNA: TGCGCCAGCAGCTCGCCTCAATCGGTGAACACCGCCCGAGGGACCGGGGAGCTGTTTTTT.

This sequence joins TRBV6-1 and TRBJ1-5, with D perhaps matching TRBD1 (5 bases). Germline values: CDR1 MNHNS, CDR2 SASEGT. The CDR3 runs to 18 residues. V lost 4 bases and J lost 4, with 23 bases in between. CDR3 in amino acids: CASSGKGRTLTKNQPQHF. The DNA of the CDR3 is TGTGCCAGCAGTGGCAAGGGGAGGACCCTAACCAAAAATCAGCCCCAGCATTTT.

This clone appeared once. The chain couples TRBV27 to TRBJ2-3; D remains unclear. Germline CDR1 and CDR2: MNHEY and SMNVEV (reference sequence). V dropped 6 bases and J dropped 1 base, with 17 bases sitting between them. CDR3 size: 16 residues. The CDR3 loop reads CASSMTKSARTDTQYF. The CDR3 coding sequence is TGTGCCAGCAGCATGACAAAGTCTGCTCGCACAGATACGCAGTATTTT.

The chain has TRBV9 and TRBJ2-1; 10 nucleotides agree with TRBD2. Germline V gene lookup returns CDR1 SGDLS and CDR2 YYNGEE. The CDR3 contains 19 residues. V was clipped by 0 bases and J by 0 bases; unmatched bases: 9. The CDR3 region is CASSVGVSGGPSSYNEQFF. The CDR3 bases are TGTGCCAGCAGCGTAGGGGTTAGCGGGGGGCCCAGCTCCTACAATGAGCAGTTCTTC.

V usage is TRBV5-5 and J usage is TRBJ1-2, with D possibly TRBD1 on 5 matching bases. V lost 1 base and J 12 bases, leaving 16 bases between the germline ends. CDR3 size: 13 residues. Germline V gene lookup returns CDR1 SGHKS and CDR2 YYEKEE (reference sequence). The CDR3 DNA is TGTGCCAGCAGCTTGAAAAGCGCAGGGTTGGACACCTTC. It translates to CASSLKSAGLDTF.

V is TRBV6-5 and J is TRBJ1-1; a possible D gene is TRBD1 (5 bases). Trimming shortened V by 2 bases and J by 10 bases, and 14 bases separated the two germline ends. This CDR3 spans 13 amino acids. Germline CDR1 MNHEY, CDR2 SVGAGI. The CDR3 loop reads CASSYASRGGAFF. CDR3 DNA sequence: TGTGCCAGCAGTTACGCCTCTCGGGGGGGAGCTTTCTTT.

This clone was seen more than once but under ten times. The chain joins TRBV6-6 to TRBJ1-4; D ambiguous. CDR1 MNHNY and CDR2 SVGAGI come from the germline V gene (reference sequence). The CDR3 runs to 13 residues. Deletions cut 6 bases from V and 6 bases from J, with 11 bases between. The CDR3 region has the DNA TGTGCCAGCAGCTACAACTGGGATGAAAAACTGTTTTTT. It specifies CASSYNWDEKLFF.